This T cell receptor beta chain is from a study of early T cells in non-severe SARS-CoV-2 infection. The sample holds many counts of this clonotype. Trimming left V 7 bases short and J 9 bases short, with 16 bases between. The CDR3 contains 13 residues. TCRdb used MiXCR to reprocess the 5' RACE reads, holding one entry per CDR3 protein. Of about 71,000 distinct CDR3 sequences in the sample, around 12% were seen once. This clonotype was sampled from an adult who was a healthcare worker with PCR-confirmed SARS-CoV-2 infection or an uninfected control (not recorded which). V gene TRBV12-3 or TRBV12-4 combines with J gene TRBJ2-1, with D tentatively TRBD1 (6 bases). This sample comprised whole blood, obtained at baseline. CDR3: CASTHQTGPEQFF. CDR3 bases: TGTGCCAGCACCCACCAGACAGGTCCTGAGCAGTTCTTC.